The 15 T cell receptor beta chains below come from one sample, sequenced in a study of Graves' ophthalmopathy and Graves' hyperthyroidism. The TCR beta CDR3 regions underwent amplification from RNA transcripts. HTBI primers were used in a first-round RT-PCR, which preceded a second-round multiplex PCR. TCRdb redid the calling of the multiplex PCR reads with MiXCR, one entry per CDR3 protein. The table includes tens of thousands of distinct CDR3 sequences, under 55% detected once. Sequencing used peripheral blood. Receptors originate from an adult woman with Graves' ophthalmopathy.

CDR3 region: CASSQDSGANTEAFF. Written as DNA, the CDR3 is TGTGCCAGCAGCCAAGATAGCGGGGCGAACACTGAAGCTTTCTTT. This chain joins TRBV9 and TRBJ1-1; tentatively, D is TRBD1 (5 bases). Germline lookup yields CDR1 SGDLS and CDR2 YYNGEE. Trimming removed 4 bases from V and 1 base from J, with 14 bases in between. The CDR3 extends over 15 amino acids.

J is TRBJ2-7 and V is TRBV20-1; 7 bases match TRBD1. J was trimmed by 6 bases and V by 0 bases; bases with no gene match: 2. This CDR3 region has 12 residues. Looked up from germline, CDR1 is DFQATT and CDR2 is SNEGSKA (reference sequence). The CDR3 protein is CSARERGREQYF. CDR3 nucleotides: TGCAGTGCTAGAGAAAGGGGGCGCGAGCAGTACTTC.

The sample holds many counts of this clonotype. This chain joins TRBV9 and TRBJ1-1; no reliable D call. Germline V gene data show CDR1 as SGDLS and CDR2 as YYNGEE. The CDR3 runs 15 residues. The germline V and J ends were trimmed by 0 bases and 1 base, with 10 bases remaining between them. The chain's CDR3 is CASSVGPGSNTEAFF. The CDR3 nucleotides are TGTGCCAGCAGCGTAGGTCCAGGATCGAACACTGAAGCTTTCTTT.

The chain is built from TRBV20-1 and TRBJ1-1; TRBD1 matches 7 bases. This CDR3 is built from 14 residues. CDR1 and CDR2 (germline): DFQATT, SNEGSKA (reference sequence). J lost 7 bases, V lost 3 bases, and 11 bases had no gene match. CDR3 protein: CSASPRGGPYEAFF. CDR3 bases: TGCAGTGCTAGCCCTAGAGGGGGCCCCTATGAAGCTTTCTTT.

This clonotype has a count of ten or more. This chain uses TRBV28 with TRBJ1-5; 8 bases are shared with TRBD1. Germline lookup yields CDR1 MDHEN and CDR2 SYDVKM. V was clipped by 6 bases and J by 4 bases; unmatched bases: 8. The CDR3 has 15 residues. CDR3: CASRAGTGPNQPQHF. The CDR3 region has the DNA TGTGCCAGCAGGGCCGGGACAGGCCCTAATCAGCCCCAGCATTTT.

The chain recombines TRBV6-1 with TRBJ1-2; TRBD1 might be the D (6 bases). Germline V CDR1 and CDR2: MNHNS, SASEGT. This CDR3 spans 14 amino acids. V lost 3 bases and J lost 11, with 19 bases in between. The CDR3 bases are TGTGCCAGCAGTGACGTTCAGGGGAGCCGGGGTTACACCTTC. Its translation: CASSDVQGSRGYTF.

The rearrangement links TRBV2 to TRBJ2-2, with D possibly TRBD2 on 6 matching bases. CDR3 size: 15 residues. Trimming removed 6 bases from V and 5 bases from J, with 16 bases in between. Per the germline V gene, CDR1 is SNHLY and CDR2 is FYNNEI. The CDR3 here is CASRVEGGGTGELFF. The CDR3 DNA follows: TGTGCCAGCAGAGTGGAGGGAGGCGGGACCGGGGAGCTGTTTTTT.

The gene calls are TRBV25-1 and TRBJ2-1; a possible D gene is TRBD2 (7 bases). In germline, CDR1 is MGHDK, CDR2 SYGVNS. This CDR3 has 16 amino acids. The V end was cut by 7 bases, the J end by 4 bases, with 20 bases between. DNA for the CDR3: TGTGCCAGCACCTTCCTAGGGGGGGAAAAGTACAATGAGCAGTTCTTC. It encodes CASTFLGGEKYNEQFF.

This clonotype is classed as medium-sized (0.01 to 0.1%). The rearrangement links TRBV20-1 to TRBJ1-2; TRBD1 agrees at 7 bases. With V trimmed by 2 bases and J by 2 bases, 5 bases remained unmatched. The germline CDR1 and CDR2 sequences are DFQATT and SNEGSKA (reference sequence). The CDR3 covers 14 residues. The CDR3 DNA follows: TGCAGTGCTAGACGAACGGGACAGAACTATGGCTACACCTTC. Protein sequence: CSARRTGQNYGYTF.

The chain combines TRBV20-1 with TRBJ1-5; D remains ambiguous. Germline CDR1 and CDR2: DFQATT and SNEGSKA (reference sequence). Trimming pared 4 bases from V and 14 bases from J, leaving 18 bases between. This CDR3 is 12 amino acids long. The CDR3 region is CSAISGSRYEHF. For the CDR3, the DNA is TGCAGTGCTATTAGCGGGAGTAGGTACGAGCATTTT.

The sample holds one count of this clonotype. Relative to the germline gene, one junction end is altered; a read error may explain this. The chain has TRBV2 and TRBJ2-2; D might be TRBD1 (5 bases). This CDR3 comprises 14 residues. Germline values: CDR1 SNHLY, CDR2 FYNNEI. DNA of the CDR3: TGTGCGAGCAGTGAAGTCCCAGGGATGGGGGAGCTGTTTTTT. As protein: CASSEVPGMGELFF. Variable domain in full (rest from reference TRBV2 and TRBJ2-2): EPEVTQTPSHQVTQMGQEVILRCVPISNHLYFYWYRQILGQKVEFLVSFYNNEISEKSEIFDDQFSVERPDGSNFTLKIRSTKLEDSAMYFCASSEVPGMGELFFGEGSRLTVL.

The table lists this clonotype with a count of one. The chain joins TRBV2 to TRBJ2-7; no reliable D call. Germline values: CDR1 SNHLY, CDR2 FYNNEI. The CDR3 covers 10 residues. The V end was cut by 8 bases, the J end by 12 bases, with 14 bases between. The CDR3 nucleotides are TGTGCCAGCGGATTGCAGGATCTGTACTTC. This translates into CASGLQDLYF. Full variable domain (missing parts from reference TRBV2 and TRBJ2-7): EPEVTQTPSHQVTQMGQEVILRCVPISNHLYFYWYRQILGQKVEFLVSFYNNEISEKSEIFDDQFSVERPDGSNFTLKIRSTKLEDSAMYFCASGLQDLYFGPGTRLTVT.

This clonotype was picked up many times. The rearrangement joins TRBV7-3 to TRBJ1-1; D is unresolved. This CDR3 has 13 residues. V was shortened by 0 bases and J by 1 base, with 3 bases between the two germline ends. Germline V gene sequence: CDR1 SGHTA, CDR2 FQGTGA. Written as DNA, the CDR3 is TGTGCCAGCAGCTTAACAGCGAACACTGAAGCTTTCTTT. It translates to CASSLTANTEAFF.

With regard to this clonotype: Germline and junction disagree at one end, which may indicate a read error. This rearrangement joins TRBV7-6 to TRBJ1-3; no firm D call. Per germline, CDR1 SGHVS and CDR2 FNYEAQ. The CDR3 length is 15 residues. For the CDR3, the DNA is TGTGCCAGCAGCAAGTCCACCCGCTCTGGGAACACCATATATTTT. Translation gives CASSKSTRSGNTIYF.

Notes on this clonotype: A junction boundary mismatches the germline segment, possibly from a read error. This rearrangement joins TRBV6-2 or TRBV6-3 to TRBJ2-7; 12 nucleotides align to TRBD1. Germline V gene data show CDR1 as MNHEY and CDR2 as SVGEGT. The CDR3 has 16 residues. The CDR3 DNA sequence: TGTGCCAGCAGTTGGGACAGGGGGCCTCTCGACTACGAGCAGTATTTC. Translating gives CASSWDRGPLDYEQYF.